This T cell receptor beta chain was obtained from a study of OX40 agonist ivuxolimab in advanced cancers. In the study overall: Cohort: around 79% men, mean age 60, aged about 23 to 79. Three patients showed partial responses: one hepatocellular carcinoma and two cutaneous melanoma cases. Whole-study results and caveats: The authors also found low normalized T-cell clonal expansion in some nonresponders. Both CD4+ and CD8+ T cell populations in blood had undergone clonal expansion by week 6 at 0.1 to 3.0 mg/kg.

This CDR3 has 13 residues. V gave up 3 bases and J gave up 5 bases, with 13 bases separating them. CDR1 SQVTM and CDR2 ANQGSEA come from the germline V gene. A note on this clone: Antigen specificity is unknown.

Some clones are missing from TCRdb's copy, which holds only in-frame ones; the method was immunoSEQ multiplex PCR. Of about 42,000 clones listed, 80% to 90% were seen once; the top ten hold 4.5% to 5%. This chain uses TRBV29-1 with TRBJ1-1; D gene unclear. This sequence originates from an adult with an advanced solid tumor such as melanoma, head and neck, liver or kidney cancer. Sequenced here: CD4+ or CD8+ T cells sorted from blood, sampled in a trial of the OX40 agonist ivuxolimab. The CDR3 DNA reads TGCAGCGTTGATATTGGGCGGTGGACTGAAGCTTTCTTT. Its protein is CSVDIGRWTEAFF.